The 27 T cell receptor beta chains below all came from one sample that was sequenced in a study of PD-1 blockade in classical Hodgkin lymphoma. All patients experienced relapse after autologous stem cell transplantation, and brentuximab vedotin exposure was variable. The data were produced by immunoSEQ multiplex PCR, yet TCRdb's version contains in-frame clones alone and is incomplete. The table records 90,000 to 120,000 clones, 80% to 90% of them present only once. Sequencing was performed on peripheral blood mononuclear cells (PBMCs), taken before the second cycle of nivolumab. Receptor source: a human donor with classical Hodgkin lymphoma.

The DNA for the CDR3 is TGTGCCAGCAGTTCCCGGACAGGGCTGACGAACACTGAAGCTTTCTTT. Translation: CASSSRTGLTNTEAFF. The J gene is TRBJ1-1, the V gene TRBV27; 8 positions agree with TRBD1. The V gene's germline CDR1 is MNHEY and CDR2 SMNVEV (reference sequence). V was pared by 4 bases and J by 1 base, with 8 bases of the junction left unmatched. CDR3 length equals 16 residues.

The chain employs TRBV9 and TRBJ2-6, with D unresolved. The germline V gene encodes CDR1 SGDLS and CDR2 YYNGEE. Trimming cost V 3 bases and J 0 bases, with 7 bases left between them. The CDR3 is 15 amino acids. CDR3 nucleotide sequence: TGTGCCAGCAGCGAGATGAGCTCTGGGGCCAACGTCCTGACTTTC. Protein sequence: CASSEMSSGANVLTF. Drawing the rest from reference TRBV9 and TRBJ2-6, the complete variable domain is DSGVTQTPKHLITATGQRVTLRCSPRSGDLSVYWYQQSLDQGLQFLIQYYNGEERAKGNILERFSAQQFPDLHSELNLSSLELGDSALYFCASSEMSSGANVLTFGAGSRLTVL.

The J gene is TRBJ1-2, the V gene TRBV5-1, with TRBD1 matching 8 bases. The germline V gene has CDR1 SGHRS and CDR2 YFSETQ. The CDR3 spans 14 residues. V shed 4 bases, J shed 3 bases, and the junction held 5 bases outside the gene matches. The CDR3 is CASSPQGADYGYTF. The CDR3, as DNA: TGCGCCAGCAGCCCTCAGGGGGCGGACTATGGCTACACCTTC.

The chain uses TRBV11-2 and TRBJ2-1, with TRBD2 as a possible D gene (7 bases). Germline CDR1 reads SGHAT; CDR2 reads FQNNGV. The CDR3 loop spans 16 amino acids. The germline V and J ends were trimmed by 4 bases and 4 bases, with 17 bases remaining between them. CDR3 coding DNA: TGTGCCAGCAGCTCGAGAGGGGGAGGGCCGTACAATGAGCAGTTCTTC. The encoded protein is CASSSRGGGPYNEQFF. Full variable domain (remainder filled in from reference TRBV11-2 and TRBJ2-1): EAGVAQSPRYKIIEKRQSVAFWCNPISGHATLYWYQQILGQGPKLLIQFQNNGVVDDSQLPKDRFSAERLKGVDSTLKIQPAKLEDSAVYLCASSSRGGGPYNEQFFGPGTRLTVL.

The DNA for the CDR3 is TGTGCCAGTAGTTCGCAACTAGGTTACTACGAGCAGTACTTC. Encoded protein: CASSSQLGYYEQYF. The chain combines TRBV19 with TRBJ2-7, with D tentatively TRBD2 (5 bases). Germline V gives CDR1 LNHDA, CDR2 SQIVND (reference sequence). The CDR3 has 14 amino acids. V shed 5 bases and J shed 3 bases, with 14 bases lying between them.

The V and J genes are TRBV7-6 and TRBJ1-5; D unclear. Germline V gene data show CDR1 as SGHVS and CDR2 as FNYEAQ. The CDR3 runs to 13 residues. Trimming pared 8 bases from V and 2 bases from J, leaving 10 bases between. As DNA, the CDR3 is TGTGCCAGCGGCGGCGGCGGCAATCAGCCCCAGCATTTT. Protein sequence: CASGGGGNQPQHF.

The chain is built from TRBV27 and TRBJ1-2; no clear D gene. The germline V gene has CDR1 MNHEY and CDR2 SMNVEV (reference sequence). This CDR3 contains 15 residues. Trimming pared 4 bases from V and 8 bases from J, leaving 20 bases between. In nucleotides, the CDR3 is TGTGCCAGCAGTTCGCTCTCTGGGCGGTTTAGGGGCTACACCTTC. Translation gives CASSSLSGRFRGYTF.

This rearrangement joins TRBV2 to TRBJ2-4; weak D call: TRBD2 (6 bases). V gave up 1 base and J gave up 7 bases, with 17 bases separating them. This CDR3 is 16 amino acids long. The germline CDR1 and CDR2 sequences are SNHLY and FYNNEI. The CDR3 sequence is CASSEGIGGSRNIQYF. DNA for the CDR3: TGTGCCAGCAGTGAAGGGATCGGGGGATCTCGGAACATTCAGTACTTC.

V gene TRBV19 combines with J gene TRBJ1-4; the D is unclear. CDR1 is LNHDA and CDR2 is SQIVND in the germline V gene (reference sequence). The CDR3 contains 12 residues. V was pared by 3 bases and J by 6 bases, with 5 bases between. This chain's CDR3 is CASSMFDEKLFF. For the CDR3, the DNA is TGTGCCAGTAGTATGTTCGATGAAAAACTGTTTTTT.

This clone was seen only once. The V and J genes are TRBV4-2 and TRBJ2-7; D uncertain. Germline V gene sequence: CDR1 LGHNA, CDR2 YNFKEQ. The V gene lost 0 bases and the J gene lost 3 bases, with 12 bases spanning the gap. This CDR3 is built from 15 residues. This CDR3 reads CASSQDPNYYYEQYF. The CDR3 bases are TGTGCCAGCAGCCAAGATCCCAACTACTACTACGAGCAGTACTTC.

The chain is built from TRBV6-5 and TRBJ1-1, with D possibly TRBD1 on 5 matching bases. Germline V CDR1 and CDR2: MNHEY, SVGAGI. The CDR3 contains 16 residues. Trimming took 2 bases from V and 0 from J, leaving 13 bases between them. CDR3: CASSYPRQMMNTEAFF. The CDR3 nucleotides read TGTGCCAGCAGTTACCCCCGACAGATGATGAACACTGAAGCTTTCTTT.

This clone was observed a few times. The chain uses TRBV10-1 and TRBJ2-2; perhaps D is TRBD1 or TRBD2 (5 bases each). V was trimmed by 4 bases and J by 3 bases, leaving 12 bases between them. From germline, CDR1 is WNHNN and CDR2 SYGVQD (reference sequence). The CDR3 runs 15 residues. CDR3 nucleotide sequence: TGCGCCAGCAGTGGCCGGGGACGGGACACCGGGGAGCTGTTTTTT. This sequence encodes CASSGRGRDTGELFF.

This clone was detected only a few times. The CDR3 region has the DNA TGTGCCAGCAGCCGGACCGGGACAGAGAACACTGAAGCTTTCTTT. Protein sequence: CASSRTGTENTEAFF. This chain joins TRBV28 and TRBJ1-1; TRBD1 aligns across 7 bases. CDR1 and CDR2 from the germline V gene are MDHEN and SYDVKM. With 6 bases clipped from V and 1 base from J, the junction kept 8 bases outside the gene matches. The CDR3 spans 15 residues. Full variable domain (rest looked up from reference TRBV28 and TRBJ1-1): DVKVTQSSRYLVKRTGEKVFLECVQDMDHENMFWYRQDPGLGLRLIYFSYDVKMKEKGDIPEGYSVSREKKERFSLILESASTNQTSMYLCASSRTGTENTEAFFGQGTRLTVV.

This clone is a singleton in its sample. The gene calls are TRBV15 and TRBJ1-3; 8 bases align to TRBD1. This CDR3 contains 15 residues. V was pared by 8 bases and J by 4 bases, with 10 bases of the junction left unmatched. Germline assignment: CDR1 LNHNV and CDR2 YYDKDF (reference sequence). CDR3 amino acids: CATGKGQGNGNTIYF. Written as DNA, the CDR3 is TGTGCCACCGGTAAAGGACAGGGAAACGGAAACACCATATATTTT.

The chain is built from TRBV29-1 and TRBJ1-1; no firm D call. This CDR3 contains 13 residues. Trimming stripped 5 bases from V and 0 bases from J, with 10 bases between. Germline CDR1 and CDR2: SQVTM and ANQGSEA. The CDR3 spells CSVSAEVNTEAFF. The CDR3 coding sequence is TGCAGCGTTTCCGCGGAAGTGAACACTGAAGCTTTCTTT.

The chain has TRBV6-1 and TRBJ1-3; D remains ambiguous. Trimming took 10 bases from V and 2 from J, leaving 12 bases between them. This CDR3 comprises 13 residues. Germline CDR1 and CDR2: MNHNS and SASEGT. CDR3 residues: CATSKGPGNTIYF. CDR3 coding DNA: TGTGCCACCTCAAAAGGGCCTGGAAACACCATATATTTT.

This chain uses TRBV15 with TRBJ2-7; D is perhaps TRBD1 (6 bases). Per germline, CDR1 LNHNV and CDR2 YYDKDF (reference sequence). The CDR3 length is 12 residues. V lost 4 bases and J 3 bases, leaving 7 bases between the germline ends. The CDR3 sequence: CATSTDSYEQYF. CDR3 sequence (DNA): TGTGCCACCAGCACGGACAGCTACGAGCAGTACTTC.

This chain joins TRBV27 and TRBJ1-1; weak D call: TRBD1 (6 bases). The V gene's germline CDR1 is MNHEY and CDR2 SMNVEV (reference sequence). Between the trimmed V and J ends, which lost 1 base and 1 base, there was a span of 10 bases. The CDR3 loop spans 15 amino acids. In DNA, the CDR3 is TGTGCCAGCAGTTTATTTGGGGGCCCGAACACTGAAGCTTTCTTT. Protein sequence: CASSLFGGPNTEAFF.

V and J are TRBV7-2 and TRBJ2-7; 7 bases fit TRBD2. Germline loops: CDR1 SGHTA, CDR2 FQGNSA. With V trimmed by 1 base and J by 4 bases, 7 bases remained unmatched. This CDR3 has 15 amino acids. The CDR3 nucleotides read TGTGCCAGCAGCTTAGGCGGGAGTGGAAGGTACGAGCAGTACTTC. Its translation: CASSLGGSGRYEQYF.

The V gene is TRBV5-1, the J gene TRBJ2-2; 9 bases agree with TRBD2. The V gene end was trimmed by 0 bases and the J gene end by 4 bases; junction bases not matched to a gene: 4. The CDR3 extends over 16 amino acids. The germline V gene has CDR1 SGHRS and CDR2 YFSETQ. The CDR3 sequence is CASSLVSGSSTGELFF. As DNA, the CDR3 is TGCGCCAGCAGCTTGGTTAGCGGGAGTAGCACCGGGGAGCTGTTTTTT.

V is TRBV5-6 and J is TRBJ2-5; a weak D match, TRBD2 (5 bases). CDR3 size: 13 residues. V was pared by 5 bases and J by 5 bases, with 13 bases between. Germline CDR1 is SGHDT and CDR2 is YYEEEE. Written as DNA, the CDR3 is TGTGCCAGCAGATCCACTAGTTTGGAGACCCAGTACTTC. This gives the protein CASRSTSLETQYF. Full variable domain (missing parts from reference TRBV5-6 and TRBJ2-5): DAGVTQSPTHLIKTRGQQVTLRCSPKSGHDTVSWYQQALGQGPQFIFQYYEEEERQRGNFPDRFSGHQFPNYSSELNVNALLLGDSALYLCASRSTSLETQYFGPGTRLLVL.

This chain links TRBV10-2 with TRBJ2-7; the D is unclear. Germline CDR1 is WSHSY and CDR2 is SAAADI. This CDR3 spans 11 amino acids. Trimming removed 2 bases at V and 3 bases at J, with 2 bases between. The DNA for the CDR3 is TGCGCCAGCAGTGAGGGCTACGAGCAGTACTTC. It encodes CASSEGYEQYF.

The chain combines TRBV7-8 with TRBJ2-1; possibly TRBD2 for D (6 bases). The CDR3 covers 13 residues. Per germline, CDR1 SGHVS and CDR2 FQNEAQ. With 2 bases removed from V and 7 bases from J, the gap between germline ends came to 9 bases. The DNA for the CDR3 is TGTGCCAGCAGCTTACGGGAGTTGAATGAGCAGTTCTTC. Its protein is CASSLRELNEQFF.

The gene calls are TRBV19 and TRBJ1-1, with a possible D match to TRBD1 (5 bases). The V gene lost 5 bases and the J gene lost 11 bases, with 21 bases spanning the gap. Germline loops: CDR1 LNHDA, CDR2 SQIVND (reference sequence). The CDR3 consists of 14 residues. CDR3 coding DNA: TGTGCCAGTAGTCCACTTGCCGGGACCCAGGATGCTTTCTTT. It yields the protein CASSPLAGTQDAFF.

This clone was observed a handful of times. J is TRBJ1-1 and V is TRBV19; 7 bases are a match to TRBD1. Germline lookup yields CDR1 LNHDA and CDR2 SQIVND (reference sequence). The V and J ends lost 3 bases and 2 bases, in that order; junction bases with no gene match: 15. The CDR3 has 18 amino acids. The chain's CDR3 is CASSMIRTGGGRNTEAFF. In nucleotides, the CDR3 is TGTGCCAGTAGTATGATTCGGACAGGAGGAGGAAGAAACACTGAAGCTTTCTTT.

The rearrangement uses TRBV19 and TRBJ2-7, with D possibly being TRBD2 (8 bases). This CDR3 is built from 20 residues. With 2 bases removed from V and 0 bases from J, the gap between germline ends came to 26 bases. Germline lookup yields CDR1 LNHDA and CDR2 SQIVND (reference sequence). The CDR3 spells CASSIRRGAAGTAPSYEQYF. In DNA, the CDR3 is TGTGCCAGTAGTATAAGGCGGGGGGCCGCCGGGACAGCACCCTCCTACGAGCAGTACTTC.

This CDR3 is CASSKDSLNEKLFF. CDR3 DNA sequence: TGTGCCAGCAGTAAGGACAGTCTTAATGAAAAACTGTTTTTT. This chain joins TRBV6-7 and TRBJ1-4; D possibly corresponds to TRBD1 (6 bases). TRBV6-7 is an ORF, and what it does is uncertain. The CDR3 runs to 14 residues. Trimming pared 5 bases from V and 4 bases from J, leaving 11 bases between.